A single sample gave rise to the 15 T cell receptor beta chains below, sequenced in a study of T cell repertoires in cytomegalovirus infection (dated by TCRdb to about 2019). No antigens are known for them. Taken with the paper, the label for treatment or condition translates to: in vitro stimulation with specific CMV peptide epitopes to enrich CMV-specific T cells. Sequencing was performed on an Illumina HiSeq 1500. Using fastp trimming at Q25 and MiXCR clonotype assembly, TCRdb reanalyzed the public sequencing data and kept in-frame beta chains. Rows with one shared CDR3 protein collapse into an entry with the most common genes and DNA. The sample records around 800,000 distinct CDR3 sequences, 30% to 35% of which are singletons. The ten largest account for over 10% of the sample. Source: cultured CD8+ T cells from PBMCs, taken from culture after CMV antigen stimulation. These receptors were obtained from a human donor in good health (CMV status not recorded). Some clones in this sample may be carry-over from other donors' samples.

This clonotype was seen a few times. The V and J genes are TRBV20-1 and TRBJ1-2, with 7 bases lining up with TRBD1. The CDR3 length is 12 residues. Germline V gene sequence: CDR1 DFQATT, CDR2 SNEGSKA (reference sequence). Trimming at V came to 5 bases and at J to 7 bases, leaving 7 bases not matched to a gene. The CDR3 loop reads CSAHGQESGYTF. DNA for the CDR3: TGCAGTGCTCACGGACAGGAAAGTGGCTACACCTTC.

The rearrangement uses TRBV7-6 and TRBJ2-5; D is possibly TRBD2 (6 bases). V was clipped by 3 bases and J by 3 bases, with 17 bases between them. The CDR3 consists of 16 residues. CDR1 and CDR2 from the germline V gene are SGHVS and FNYEAQ. CDR3 DNA sequence: TGTGCCAGCAGCTTGAGTAGGGAGGAGAGAGAAGAGACCCAGTACTTC. This translates into CASSLSREEREETQYF.

This clonotype occurred a few times. V is TRBV5-5 and J is TRBJ1-1; possible D gene TRBD1, 6 bases. The CDR3 totals 14 residues. Germline V CDR1 and CDR2: SGHKS, YYEKEE (reference sequence). Trimming removed 3 bases at V and 5 bases at J, with 14 bases between. The CDR3 DNA follows: TGTGCCAGCAGCTGGGGACAATACGATACTGAAGCTTTCTTT. It encodes CASSWGQYDTEAFF.

A few counts support this clonotype. CDR3 residues: CASSPPYGPTAKNIQYF. CDR3 nucleotide sequence: TGTGCCAGCAGCCCCCCTTATGGGCCGACGGCCAAAAACATTCAGTACTTC. This chain uses TRBV7-9 with TRBJ2-4, with unresolved D. From germline, CDR1 is SEHNR and CDR2 FQNEAQ (reference sequence). The CDR3 sequence is 17 residues long. Trimming stripped 5 bases from V and 1 base from J, with 18 bases between.

Turning to this clonotype: Since a much larger clone is just one base distant, this may be a read error. The rearrangement links TRBV7-9 to TRBJ2-3; TRBD2 might be the D (5 bases). The CDR3 length is 13 residues. CDR1 is SEHNR and CDR2 is FQNEAQ in the germline V gene (reference sequence). V was clipped by 5 bases and J by 7 bases, with 13 bases between them. This CDR3 is CASSADSGNTQYF. In DNA form, the CDR3 reads TGTGCCAGCAGCGCCGACTCGGGAAATACGCAGTATTTT.

The chain uses TRBV12-3 or TRBV12-4 and TRBJ1-5; D is undetermined. The CDR3 totals 13 residues. V dropped 7 bases and J dropped 4 bases, with 11 bases sitting between them. In DNA form, the CDR3 reads TGTGCCAGCATATCACATCCTAATCAGCCCCAGCATTTT. Its protein is CASISHPNQPQHF.

This clonotype was seen at least ten times. This chain uses TRBV7-2 with TRBJ1-3; 7 nucleotides agree with TRBD1. The V segment lost 8 bases and the J segment 0 bases; nucleotides outside the gene matches: 10. The CDR3 covers 16 residues. The germline V gene has CDR1 SGHTA and CDR2 FQGNSA. The CDR3: CASQNPGQTSGNTIYF. The CDR3 DNA reads TGTGCCAGCCAGAATCCGGGACAGACCTCTGGAAACACCATATATTTT.

The V gene is TRBV7-9, the J gene TRBJ2-7, with D perhaps TRBD1 (6 bases). CDR3 length equals 13 residues. Trimming stripped 6 bases from V and 9 bases from J, with 18 bases between. CDR1 and CDR2 (germline): SEHNR, FQNEAQ (reference sequence). The DNA for the CDR3 is TGTGCCAGCAGTCATGAGGGGCGCAGGGGGCAGTACTTC. Protein sequence: CASSHEGRRGQYF.

There are many counts of this clonotype. The J gene is TRBJ1-4, the V gene TRBV7-2; no reliable D call. The CDR3 is made up of 12 amino acids. Per the germline V gene, CDR1 is SGHTA and CDR2 is FQGNSA. V lost 3 bases and J 8 bases, leaving 7 bases between the germline ends. CDR3 coding DNA: TGTGCCAGCAGCTTGGGGTTGGAAAAACTGTTTTTT. It is translated as CASSLGLEKLFF.

V and J are TRBV7-4 and TRBJ1-4, with TRBD1 as a possible D gene (5 bases). The germline gives CDR1 SGHVT, CDR2 SQSDAQ. With 1 base removed from V and 7 bases from J, the gap between germline ends came to 7 bases. The CDR3 is 13 residues long. The CDR3 spells CASSLGGTEKLFF. DNA of the CDR3: TGTGCCAGCAGCTTAGGAGGGACTGAAAAACTGTTTTTT.

The rearrangement joins TRBV27 to TRBJ2-7; weak D call: TRBD2 (6 bases). Per germline, CDR1 MNHEY and CDR2 SMNVEV (reference sequence). V gave up 2 bases and J gave up 5 bases, with 13 bases separating them. The CDR3 extends over 14 amino acids. CDR3 in amino acids: CASSLTAGRHEQYV. In nucleotides, the CDR3 is TGTGCCAGCAGTTTAACTGCGGGGAGGCACGAGCAGTACGTC.

The chain joins TRBV6-1 to TRBJ1-2, with D maybe TRBD1 (5 bases). The V gene lost 5 bases and the J gene lost 6 bases, with 25 bases spanning the gap. Germline V lookup: CDR1 MNHNS, CDR2 SASEGT. The CDR3 is 17 residues long. Here the CDR3 DNA reads TGTGCCAGCAGTCCAGCCCTCGATAGGGGTCTCTCCGATGGCTACACCTTC. It encodes CASSPALDRGLSDGYTF.

The chain carries TRBV11-3 and TRBJ2-3; D uncertain. The CDR3 is 14 amino acids. V was pared by 6 bases and J by 0 bases, with 10 bases between. CDR1 is SGHNT, CDR2 YENEEA, per germline. The CDR3, as DNA: TGTGCCAGCAGGACGGTCACTAGCACAGATACGCAGTATTTT. Its translation: CASRTVTSTDTQYF.

About this clonotype: It may be a read error: a sequence one base away is much more abundant. V gene TRBV7-2 combines with J gene TRBJ2-3; possibly TRBD2 for D (8 bases). This CDR3 has 15 residues. With 4 bases removed from V and 1 base from J, the gap between germline ends came to 12 bases. Germline V gives CDR1 SGHTA, CDR2 FQGNSA. This CDR3 is CTSSSGGGRTDTQYF. CDR3 DNA: TGTACCAGCAGCTCGGGAGGGGGCCGCACAGATACGCAGTATTTT.

Many counts were recorded for this clonotype. The chain has TRBV6-1 and TRBJ2-5, with TRBD1 matching over 8 bases. This CDR3 region has 16 residues. The V gene's germline CDR1 is MNHNS and CDR2 SASEGT. The V segment lost 4 bases and the J segment 4 bases; nucleotides outside the gene matches: 11. The CDR3, as DNA: TGTGCCAGCAGTGGGACAGGGTCCCTTTTAGGAGAGACCCAGTACTTC. Residues: CASSGTGSLLGETQYF.